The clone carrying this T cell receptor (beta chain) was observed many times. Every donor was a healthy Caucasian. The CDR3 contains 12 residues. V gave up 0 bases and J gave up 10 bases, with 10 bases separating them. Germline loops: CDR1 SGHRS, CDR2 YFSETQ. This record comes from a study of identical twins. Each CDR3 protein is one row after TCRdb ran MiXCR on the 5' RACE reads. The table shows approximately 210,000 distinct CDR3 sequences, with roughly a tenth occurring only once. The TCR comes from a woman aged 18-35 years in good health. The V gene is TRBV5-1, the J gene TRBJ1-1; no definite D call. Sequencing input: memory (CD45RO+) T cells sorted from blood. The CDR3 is CASSLGADRAFF. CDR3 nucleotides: TGCGCCAGCAGCTTGGGAGCGGATCGAGCTTTCTTT.